The 18 T cell receptor beta chains below were found in one sample sequenced in a study of shared clonotypes between healthy human individuals (dated by TCRdb to 2019 to 2021). The protocol used for the library was the immunoSEQ multiplex PCR assay. TCRdb took this table from immuneACCESS and kept in-frame rearrangements with V and J called. Such tables lack part of the clones; where checked against another copy, unresolved V genes explain under half of the gap, and the rest is unexplained. The sample contains 2,500,000 or so clones, just over 90% of them found a single time. Over 0.12% of the sample goes to the ten largest clones. The source material was naive CD4+ T cells sorted from blood. This sample's cell subset or site label indicates: CD45RA+ positively selected. The receptors stem from a man between 18 and 35 years old in good health.

This chain joins TRBV30 and TRBJ1-3; D is uncertain. The length of the CDR3 is 11 residues. Germline V gene lookup returns CDR1 GTSNPN and CDR2 SVGIG (reference sequence). Trimming took off 0 bases at V and 8 bases at J, with 5 bases between the two ends. The CDR3 DNA is TGTGCCTGGAGTGTAAGACACACCATATATTTT. Translation gives CAWSVRHTIYF.

Of note for this clone: The identical CDR3 is also encoded by other nucleotide sequences in the sample. V gene TRBV7-9 combines with J gene TRBJ2-6, with D unclear. Germline lookup yields CDR1 SEHNR and CDR2 FQNEAQ (reference sequence). The CDR3 is made up of 13 amino acids. The V end lost 8 bases, the J end lost 0 bases, and 5 bases lay between the germline ends. CDR3 in amino acids: CASGSSGANVLTF. CDR3 in DNA: TGTGCCAGCGGGTCCTCTGGGGCCAACGTCCTGACTTTC.

The chain combines TRBV6-5 with TRBJ1-1; no clear D. The CDR3 runs 13 residues. The V and J ends lost 2 bases and 4 bases respectively, with 8 bases between them. Germline values: CDR1 MNHEY, CDR2 SVGAGI. CDR3 in amino acids: CASSYEGVTEAFF. The CDR3 DNA reads TGTGCCAGCAGTTACGAGGGAGTCACTGAAGCTTTCTTT.

The table lists this clone with a few counts. The chain has TRBV7-2 and TRBJ1-4; D not certain. V gave up 1 base and J gave up 3 bases, with 9 bases separating them. The CDR3 has 15 residues. From germline, CDR1 is SGHTA and CDR2 FQGNSA. Here the CDR3 DNA reads TGTGCCAGCAGCTTAGGAGTCCGGGCTAATGAAAAACTGTTTTTT. It translates to CASSLGVRANEKLFF. The variable domain in full, completed from reference TRBV7-2 and TRBJ1-4, reads GAGVSQSPSNKVTEKGKDVELRCDPISGHTALYWYRQSLGQGLEFLIYFQGNSAPDKSGLPSDRFSAERTGGSVSTLTIQRTQQEDSAVYLCASSLGVRANEKLFFGSGTQLSVL.

The chain links TRBV14 to TRBJ2-3; D is unresolved. The CDR3 spans 15 residues. From germline, CDR1 is SGHDN and CDR2 FVKESK. The V gene lost 0 bases and the J gene lost 6 bases, with 13 bases spanning the gap. The CDR3 here is CASSQEGFGRDTQYF. The CDR3 nucleotides read TGTGCCAGCAGCCAAGAGGGTTTTGGGCGGGATACGCAGTATTTT.

The rearrangement uses TRBV9 and TRBJ1-2; D is undetermined. The CDR3 has 14 amino acids. CDR1 is SGDLS and CDR2 is YYNGEE in the germline V gene. Trimming left V 0 bases short and J 2 bases short, with 8 bases between. CDR3 protein: CASSVAGPNYGYTF. For the CDR3, the DNA is TGTGCCAGCAGCGTAGCTGGGCCGAACTATGGCTACACCTTC.

The chain uses TRBV6-6 and TRBJ2-2; TRBD1 aligns across 8 bases. With 5 bases clipped from V and 3 bases from J, the junction kept 5 bases outside the gene matches. CDR3 size: 15 residues. The V gene's germline CDR1 is MNHNY and CDR2 SVGAGI (reference sequence). CDR3 bases: TGTGCCAGCAGTCGGACAGGGTCGGACACCGGGGAGCTGTTTTTT. Translating gives CASSRTGSDTGELFF.

This clone was detected only a few times. This specimen includes other DNA sequences encoding the same CDR3. The rearrangement joins TRBV19 to TRBJ1-1; no reliable D call. CDR1 is LNHDA and CDR2 is SQIVND in the germline V gene (reference sequence). V was shortened by 4 bases and J by 5 bases, with 11 bases between the two germline ends. CDR3 length: 13 residues. The chain's CDR3 is CASSTGVGTEAFF. The CDR3 bases are TGTGCCAGTAGTACAGGAGTGGGAACTGAAGCTTTCTTT.

The table lists this clone with a few counts. J is TRBJ1-4 and V is TRBV18; TRBD1 might be the D (6 bases). V lost 0 bases to trimming and J lost 4 bases, with 12 bases between them. The CDR3 length is 16 residues. The germline V gene has CDR1 KGHSH and CDR2 LQKENI. Here the CDR3 reads CASSPPNRDNNEKLFF. As DNA, the CDR3 is TGTGCCAGCTCACCACCGAATCGGGACAATAATGAAAAACTGTTTTTT.

This chain uses TRBV27 with TRBJ1-3; 9 bases line up with TRBD1. With 2 bases clipped from V and 0 bases from J, the junction kept 5 bases outside the gene matches. This CDR3 spans 17 amino acids. Germline CDR1 reads MNHEY; CDR2 reads SMNVEV (reference sequence). The CDR3 loop reads CASSLRGTGSSGNTIYF. The CDR3 DNA reads TGTGCCAGCAGTTTACGTGGGACAGGGAGCTCTGGAAACACCATATATTTT.

The gene calls are TRBV2 and TRBJ2-2; D is ambiguous. CDR1 is SNHLY and CDR2 is FYNNEI in the germline V gene. The length of the CDR3 is 14 residues. V shed 3 bases and J shed 4 bases, with 9 bases lying between them. This CDR3 reads CASSDEGLTGELFF. The CDR3 DNA sequence: TGTGCCAGCAGTGATGAAGGGCTCACCGGGGAGCTGTTTTTT.

The J gene is TRBJ1-1, the V gene TRBV6-6; D is unclear. The ends were cut back, 7 bases at V and 1 base at J, with 16 bases in the middle. CDR1 and CDR2 from the germline V gene are MNHNY and SVGAGI (reference sequence). This CDR3 contains 15 residues. The CDR3 here is CASTLQGRKNTEAFF. CDR3 DNA: TGTGCCAGCACCCTCCAAGGACGGAAGAACACTGAAGCTTTCTTT.

This chain connects TRBV10-3 to TRBJ2-1, with 14 bases lining up with TRBD2. From germline, CDR1 is ENHRY and CDR2 SYGVKD. Trimming removed 3 bases from V and 8 bases from J; junction bases left unmatched: 15. CDR3 length: 19 amino acids. CDR3 sequence (DNA): TGTGCCATCAGTGACGTTTTTGAGCGCGAGACTAGCGGGAGGGATGAGCAGTTCTTC. Its translation: CAISDVFERETSGRDEQFF.

In nucleotides, the CDR3 is TGTGCCAGCACTCGCGGGACTACCTACGAGCAGTACTTC. Translated: CASTRGTTYEQYF. The chain is built from TRBV6-5 and TRBJ2-7; the match to TRBD2 covers 7 bases. Germline V CDR1 and CDR2: MNHEY, SVGAGI. The CDR3 totals 13 residues. V was pared by 7 bases and J by 2 bases, with 5 bases of the junction left unmatched.

The J gene is TRBJ2-7, the V gene TRBV6-5; D remains unclear. Trimming removed 6 bases from V and 3 bases from J, with 12 bases in between. Germline CDR1 MNHEY, CDR2 SVGAGI. The CDR3 is 13 amino acids. The CDR3 coding sequence is TGTGCCAGCAGCTCGACGCGGAACTACGAGCAGTACTTC. Encoded protein: CASSSTRNYEQYF.

Concerning this clone: The sample has other DNA sequences that encode this CDR3 too. The V and J genes are TRBV30 and TRBJ1-1; D unclear. Germline V lookup: CDR1 GTSNPN, CDR2 SVGIG (reference sequence). With 0 bases removed from V and 1 base from J, the gap between germline ends came to 6 bases. This CDR3 is built from 13 residues. In DNA, the CDR3 is TGTGCCTGGAGTGTATGGGGGAACACTGAAGCTTTCTTT. Residues: CAWSVWGNTEAFF.

The chain joins TRBV5-1 to TRBJ1-5; D is possibly TRBD1 (5 bases). CDR3 length equals 14 residues. From germline, CDR1 is SGHRS and CDR2 YFSETQ. Trimming pared 7 bases from V and 3 bases from J, leaving 14 bases between. This CDR3 reads CASRPGAANQPQHF. The DNA of the CDR3 is TGCGCCAGCCGACCCGGGGCCGCCAATCAGCCCCAGCATTTT.

As for this clone: This CDR3 is also generated by other DNA sequences in the sample. The genes are TRBV7-3 and TRBJ2-2; D gene ambiguous. The V gene lost 0 bases and the J gene lost 4 bases, with 0 bases spanning the gap. Germline values: CDR1 SGHTA, CDR2 FQGTGA. This CDR3 comprises 12 residues. The CDR3 region has the DNA TGTGCCAGCAGCTTAACCACCGGGGAGCTGTTTTTT. Its translation is CASSLTTGELFF.